The entry below gives a single T cell receptor (beta chain) sequence along with its context. Assay used: immunoSEQ multiplex PCR; TCRdb lists only in-frame clones, some missing. The table has fewer than 100,000 clones, approximately 81% seen once; the top ten hold about 13%. The sample originates from a study of T cell responses to AZD1222 COVID-19 vaccine. Trimming removed 3 bases from V and 6 bases from J; junction bases left unmatched: 13. The CDR3 is made up of 16 amino acids. CDR1 and CDR2 (germline): LNHDA, SQIVND (reference sequence). The V and J genes are TRBV19 and TRBJ1-2; 7 bases are a match to TRBD1. The source was peripheral blood, collected on day 0 of AZD1222 vaccination. The clonotype originates from an adult in good health. The CDR3 protein is CASSIERGRGSNGYTF. CDR3 bases: TGTGCCAGTAGTATTGAGAGGGGCAGGGGGTCCAATGGCTACACCTTC. Filled out from reference TRBV19 and TRBJ1-2, the complete variable domain reads DGGITQSPKYLFRKEGQNVTLSCEQNLNHDAMYWYRQDPGQGLRLIYYSQIVNDFQKGDIAEGYSVSREKKESFPLTVTSAQKNPTAFYLCASSIERGRGSNGYTFGSGTRLTVV.